A single sample is the source of the 18 T cell receptor beta chains below, sequenced in a study of cytomegalovirus exposure and HLA in healthy donors. Use of 60 Vbeta and 13 Jbeta primers characterized the PCR. Sequencing was performed with immunoSEQ multiplex PCR; in TCRdb, only in-frame clones are kept and a portion is missing. The sample contains 100,000 to 140,000 clones, approximately 84% of which appear only once. The source material was PBMCs. The receptor set was obtained from a man aged 25 to 40 in good health and CMV-seronegative.

This clone was counted a single time. This chain links TRBV27 with TRBJ2-7; D perhaps matches TRBD1 (6 bases). The V end was cut by 5 bases, the J end by 9 bases, with 14 bases between. Looked up from germline, CDR1 is MNHEY and CDR2 is SMNVEV (reference sequence). The CDR3 spans 12 residues. CDR3 nucleotide sequence: TGTGCCAGCAGTCCCCAGGGGCGGAGGCAGTACTTC. It yields the protein CASSPQGRRQYF.

The chain joins TRBV30 to TRBJ2-6, with 9 bases fitting TRBD2. Trimming took 4 bases from V and 0 from J; bases not matched to a gene: 4. Germline V gene lookup returns CDR1 GTSNPN and CDR2 SVGIG (reference sequence). This CDR3 contains 16 residues. Written as DNA, the CDR3 is TGTGCCTGGACAGCGGGGGGCCCCTCTGGGGCCAACGTCCTGACTTTC. This sequence encodes CAWTAGGPSGANVLTF.

V usage is TRBV10-2 and J usage is TRBJ2-1, with 7 positions matching TRBD1. The germline V gene has CDR1 WSHSY and CDR2 SAAADI. The CDR3 consists of 14 residues. V was pared by 7 bases and J by 5 bases, with 8 bases of the junction left unmatched. The CDR3 DNA is TGCGCCAGCACCTTGAGGGGGCTGGACAATGAGCAGTTCTTC. Protein: CASTLRGLDNEQFF.

The V call is TRBV6-1, the J call TRBJ1-5, with D hard to call. V shed 7 bases and J shed 9 bases, with 16 bases lying between them. Germline CDR1 MNHNS, CDR2 SASEGT. The CDR3 totals 13 residues. CDR3: CASILGERWPQHF. CDR3 sequence (DNA): TGTGCCAGCATACTCGGGGAGCGGTGGCCCCAGCATTTT.

The rearrangement uses TRBV5-4 and TRBJ2-7; 8 bases map to TRBD2. The length of the CDR3 is 13 residues. Germline V gene sequence: CDR1 SGHNT, CDR2 YYREEE (reference sequence). The J segment lost 4 bases and the V segment lost 0 bases, leaving 0 bases of the junction unmatched. CDR3 protein: CASSLASGYEQYF. The CDR3 DNA is TGTGCCAGCAGCTTGGCTAGCGGGTACGAGCAGTACTTC.

The gene calls are TRBV5-1 and TRBJ2-1, with D hard to call. Trimming cost V 0 bases and J 5 bases, with 3 bases left between them. The CDR3 runs to 12 residues. CDR1 is SGHRS and CDR2 is YFSETQ in the germline V gene. The CDR3 nucleotides read TGCGCCAGCAGCTTGGCCGACAATGAGCAGTTCTTC. It codes for CASSLADNEQFF.

The table lists this clone with a count of one. CDR3 sequence (DNA): TGTGCCAGCAGCTTAGGAGATTATAGCAATCAGCCCCAGCATTTT. It is translated as CASSLGDYSNQPQHF. The rearrangement uses TRBV7-9 and TRBJ1-5; D gene uncertain. The ends were cut back, 1 base at V and 0 bases at J, with 7 bases in the middle. Germline lookup yields CDR1 SEHNR and CDR2 FQNEAQ (reference sequence). The CDR3 has 15 residues.

V gene TRBV28 combines with J gene TRBJ2-3; 8 bases match TRBD2. V was pared by 5 bases and J by 11 bases, with 6 bases of the junction left unmatched. Germline values: CDR1 MDHEN, CDR2 SYDVKM. CDR3 length: 12 amino acids. The CDR3 spells CASSPSGSGQYF. CDR3 sequence (DNA): TGTGCCAGCAGTCCAAGCGGGAGCGGGCAGTATTTT.

The chain links TRBV5-1 to TRBJ2-1, with D tentatively TRBD1 (5 bases). The CDR3 sequence is 16 residues long. Germline CDR1 is SGHRS and CDR2 is YFSETQ. With 4 bases removed from V and 3 bases from J, the gap between germline ends came to 17 bases. CDR3 residues: CASSTTLGQSYNEQFF. The CDR3 nucleotides read TGCGCCAGCAGCACGACCCTGGGGCAGAGCTACAATGAGCAGTTCTTC.

This clone has only one observation. The chain uses TRBV4-1 and TRBJ2-7, with D perhaps matching TRBD2 (5 bases). This CDR3 is built from 15 residues. V shed 0 bases and J shed 4 bases, with 13 bases lying between them. Germline values: CDR1 MGHRA, CDR2 YSYEKL. The CDR3 is CASSQEPRPGYEQYF. In nucleotides, the CDR3 is TGCGCCAGCAGCCAAGAACCCAGGCCGGGGTACGAGCAGTACTTC.

The V gene is TRBV6-5, the J gene TRBJ1-4; D gene unclear. Germline CDR1 and CDR2: MNHEY and SVGAGI. This CDR3 comprises 14 residues. Trimming took 6 bases from V and 0 from J, leaving 8 bases between them. Here the CDR3 DNA reads TGTGCCAGCAGACTTACTGCAACTAATGAAAAACTGTTTTTT. Translating it yields CASRLTATNEKLFF.

This chain joins TRBV27 and TRBJ2-7, with 11 nucleotides matching TRBD2. After removal of 7 bases from V and 3 bases from J, the junction contained 5 bases not matched to a gene. Germline V lookup: CDR1 MNHEY, CDR2 SMNVEV (reference sequence). The CDR3 has 14 amino acids. This chain's CDR3 is CASTNGLAGYEQYF. The CDR3 DNA follows: TGTGCCAGCACCAACGGACTAGCGGGCTACGAGCAGTACTTC.

V is TRBV30 and J is TRBJ2-3; 8 nucleotides match TRBD1. This CDR3 is 15 amino acids long. CDR1 GTSNPN and CDR2 SVGIG come from the germline V gene (reference sequence). Trimming cost V 1 base and J 5 bases; bases outside gene matches: 8. CDR3 DNA sequence: TGTGCCTGGAGTGAGGGCAGGGGGCGCAGAGATACGCAGTATTTT. Translated, it gives CAWSEGRGRRDTQYF.

This clone turned up a few times. The rearrangement uses TRBV7-2 and TRBJ1-5; D is possibly TRBD1 (6 bases). This CDR3 is 14 amino acids long. V lost 5 bases, J lost 3 bases, and 11 bases lay in between. In germline, CDR1 is SGHTA, CDR2 FQGNSA. The CDR3, as DNA: TGTGCCAGCAGCCGTACAGGGATCAATCAGCCCCAGCATTTT. As protein: CASSRTGINQPQHF. Full variable domain (remainder filled in from reference TRBV7-2 and TRBJ1-5): GAGVSQSPSNKVTEKGKDVELRCDPISGHTALYWYRQSLGQGLEFLIYFQGNSAPDKSGLPSDRFSAERTGGSVSTLTIQRTQQEDSAVYLCASSRTGINQPQHFGDGTRLSIL.

The chain recombines TRBV19 with TRBJ2-7; 10 bases agree with TRBD2. The CDR3 is made up of 15 amino acids. Losses at the gene ends were 5 bases for V and 4 bases for J; bases not matched to a gene: 8. Germline V gene data show CDR1 as LNHDA and CDR2 as SQIVND (reference sequence). The CDR3 nucleotides are TGTGCCAGTAGTCCGGGACTAGCGACTGGGTACGAGCAGTACTTC. This gives the protein CASSPGLATGYEQYF.

V and J are TRBV11-2 and TRBJ1-6; D possibly corresponds to TRBD1 (5 bases). With 0 bases removed from V and 15 bases from J, the gap between germline ends came to 18 bases. The V gene's germline CDR1 is SGHAT and CDR2 FQNNGV. There are 15 residues in the CDR3. The CDR3 protein is CASSLEVGQGALLHF. In DNA, the CDR3 is TGTGCCAGCAGCTTAGAAGTTGGCCAGGGTGCACTCCTCCACTTT.

This clone is a singleton in its sample. This chain connects TRBV2 to TRBJ1-5; tentatively, D is TRBD1 (5 bases). The length of the CDR3 is 14 residues. Trimming took off 9 bases at V and 3 bases at J, with 15 bases between the two ends. CDR1 is SNHLY, CDR2 FYNNEI, per germline. The DNA of the CDR3 is TGTGCCAGTGGGGCAGGGTTCCCCAATCAGCCCCAGCATTTT. It translates to CASGAGFPNQPQHF.

V usage is TRBV5-1 and J usage is TRBJ2-6; D perhaps matches TRBD1 (6 bases). V dropped 0 bases and J dropped 0 bases, with 13 bases sitting between them. The V gene's germline CDR1 is SGHRS and CDR2 YFSETQ. The CDR3 has 18 amino acids. The DNA for the CDR3 is TGCGCCAGCAGCTTGGAGCGCAGGGGATTCTCTGGGGCCAACGTCCTGACTTTC. Translated: CASSLERRGFSGANVLTF.